This T cell receptor beta chain was sequenced for a study of breast tumors, draining lymph nodes, adjacent tissues. The CDR3 runs to 16 residues. The germline V gene encodes CDR1 SEHNR and CDR2 FQNEAQ (reference sequence). V shed 3 bases and J shed 11 bases, with 25 bases lying between them. This clonotype was seen ten or more times. TCRdb independently ran MiXCR on the multiplex PCR reads; one entry per CDR3 protein. The repertoire consists of about 110,000 distinct CDR3 sequences, with roughly 29% occurring once and the leading ten covering approximately 5.2%. The lymph nodes were axillary draining lymph nodes from breast cancer patients.

This chain joins TRBV7-9 and TRBJ1-2, with D possibly matching TRBD1 (5 bases). The material sequenced was axillary lymph node tissue. The origin of this receptor is a female donor with breast cancer. Some clones in this sample may be carry-over from other donors' samples. DNA of the CDR3: TGTGCCAGCAGCTTCGGTCTGGGGGGGAATCGAGCTGGATACACCTTC. Its protein product is CASSFGLGGNRAGYTF.